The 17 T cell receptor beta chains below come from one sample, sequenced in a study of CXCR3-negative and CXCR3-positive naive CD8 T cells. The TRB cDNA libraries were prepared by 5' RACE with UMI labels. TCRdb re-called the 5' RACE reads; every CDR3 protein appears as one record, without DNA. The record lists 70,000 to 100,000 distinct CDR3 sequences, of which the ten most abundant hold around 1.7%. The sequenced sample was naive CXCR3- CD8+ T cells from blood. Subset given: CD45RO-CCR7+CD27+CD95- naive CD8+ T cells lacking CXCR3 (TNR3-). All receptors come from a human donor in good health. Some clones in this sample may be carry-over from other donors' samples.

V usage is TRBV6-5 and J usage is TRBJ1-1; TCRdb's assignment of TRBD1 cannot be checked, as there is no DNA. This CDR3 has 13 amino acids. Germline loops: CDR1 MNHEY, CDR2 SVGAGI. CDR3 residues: CASRATGIREAFF.

CDR3 protein: CASSYSSWSEQYF. V usage is TRBV6-5 and J usage is TRBJ2-7. The CDR3 loop spans 13 amino acids. Per the germline V gene, CDR1 is MNHEY and CDR2 is SVGAGI.

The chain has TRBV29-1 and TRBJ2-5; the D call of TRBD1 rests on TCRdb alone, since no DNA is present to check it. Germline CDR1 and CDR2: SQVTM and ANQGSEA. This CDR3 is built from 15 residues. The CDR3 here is CSVEVAGDNQETQYF.

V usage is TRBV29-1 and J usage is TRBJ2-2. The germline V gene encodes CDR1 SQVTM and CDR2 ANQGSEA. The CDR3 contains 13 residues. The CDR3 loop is CSVEVTATGELFF.

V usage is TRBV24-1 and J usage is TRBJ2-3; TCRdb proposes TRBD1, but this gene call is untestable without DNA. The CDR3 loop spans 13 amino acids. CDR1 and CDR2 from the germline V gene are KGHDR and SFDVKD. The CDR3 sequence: CATSAGSTDTQYF.

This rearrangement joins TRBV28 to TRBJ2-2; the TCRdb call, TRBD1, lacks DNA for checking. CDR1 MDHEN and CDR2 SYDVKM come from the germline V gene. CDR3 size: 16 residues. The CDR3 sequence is CASSFSRTGGTGELFF.

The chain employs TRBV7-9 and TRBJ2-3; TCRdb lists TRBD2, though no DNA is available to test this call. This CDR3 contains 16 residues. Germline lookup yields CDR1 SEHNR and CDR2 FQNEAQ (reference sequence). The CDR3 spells CASSLAGGPRSDTQYF.

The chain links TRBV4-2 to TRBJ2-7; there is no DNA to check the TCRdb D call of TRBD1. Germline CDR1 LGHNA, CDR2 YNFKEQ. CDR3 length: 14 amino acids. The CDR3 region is CASSQDNGAYEQYF.

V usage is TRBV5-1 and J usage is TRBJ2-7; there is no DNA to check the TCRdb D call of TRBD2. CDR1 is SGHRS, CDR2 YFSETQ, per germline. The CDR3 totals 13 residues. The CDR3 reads CASRYTSNYEQYF.

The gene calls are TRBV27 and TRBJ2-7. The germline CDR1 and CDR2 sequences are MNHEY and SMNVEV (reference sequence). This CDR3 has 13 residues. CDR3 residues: CASSLQGSYEQYF.

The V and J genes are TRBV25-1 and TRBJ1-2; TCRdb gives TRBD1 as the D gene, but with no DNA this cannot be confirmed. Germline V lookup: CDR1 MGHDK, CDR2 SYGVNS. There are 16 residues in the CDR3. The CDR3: CASSDPNSDRGIGYTF.

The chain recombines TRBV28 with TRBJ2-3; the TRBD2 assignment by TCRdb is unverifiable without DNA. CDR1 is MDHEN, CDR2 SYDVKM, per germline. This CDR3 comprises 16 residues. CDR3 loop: CASSPLAGGGTDTQYF.

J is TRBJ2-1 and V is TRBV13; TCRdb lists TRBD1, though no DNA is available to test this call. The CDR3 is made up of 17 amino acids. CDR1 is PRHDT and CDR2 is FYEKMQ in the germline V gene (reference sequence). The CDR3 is CASSSGQGATTYNEQFF.

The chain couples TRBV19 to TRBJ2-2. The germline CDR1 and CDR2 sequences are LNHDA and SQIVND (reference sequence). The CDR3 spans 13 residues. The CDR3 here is CASSIMRTGELFF.

CDR3 region: CASSGQGRYNEQFF. The chain recombines TRBV7-9 with TRBJ2-1; the D call of TRBD1 rests on TCRdb alone, since no DNA is present to check it. Germline lookup yields CDR1 SEHNR and CDR2 FQNEAQ (reference sequence). The CDR3 has 14 amino acids. Full variable domain (missing parts from reference TRBV7-9 and TRBJ2-1): DTGVSQNPRHKITKRGQNVTFRCDPISEHNRLYWYRQTLGQGPEFLTYFQNEAQLEKSRLLSDRFSAERPKGSFSTLEIQRTEQGDSAMYLCASSGQGRYNEQFFGPGTRLTVL.

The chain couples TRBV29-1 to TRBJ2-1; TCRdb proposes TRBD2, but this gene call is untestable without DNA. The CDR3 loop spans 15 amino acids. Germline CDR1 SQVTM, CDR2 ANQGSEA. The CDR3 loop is CSVALAGVSYNEQFF.

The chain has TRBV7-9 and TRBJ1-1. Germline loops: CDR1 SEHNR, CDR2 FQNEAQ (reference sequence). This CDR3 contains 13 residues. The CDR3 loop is CASSLQRDTEAFF.